This TCR beta chain was documented in a study of shared clonotypes between healthy human individuals. Study outcomes and limitations: The four-donor shared clonotypes exceeded non-shared clonotypes in generation probability, with non-shared ones scoring lower.

From germline, CDR1 is SGHDT and CDR2 YYEEEE. V was pared by 1 base and J by 6 bases, with 10 bases of the junction left unmatched. The CDR3 has 16 residues. Concerning this clone itself: What it binds is unknown.

Per the authors' pipeline: Filtering differed for immunoSEQ, which gave only junction sequences without quality scores. Clones were sequenced by immunoSEQ multiplex PCR, and TCRdb holds only the in-frame ones, with some missing. V, J and clone size reflect that table, while D and trimming were determined from the DNA. The sample includes more than 1.2 million clones, 98% to 99% seen only once; the top ten take approximately 0.4%. The sample taken for sequencing was naive CD4+ T cells sorted from blood. Subset reported: CD45RA+ positively selected. This clonotype originated in a young man in good health. The rearrangement uses TRBV5-6 and TRBJ1-1; 9 bases agree with TRBD1. The CDR3: CASSLYGRDRVAEAFF. The DNA for the CDR3 is TGTGCCAGCAGCTTGTACGGACGGGACAGGGTGGCTGAAGCTTTCTTT.